This T cell receptor beta chain was recorded in a study of T cell responses to AZD1222 COVID-19 vaccine. Study-level points and caveats: The donor cohort was predominantly white British with a female majority, and clonal diversity may have been underestimated. Only six individuals given AZD1222 were seropositive at baseline. The study reported that nearly half of spike-specific TCRs target unmutated variant regions. Spike-wide coverage was observed for vaccine-associated CD4 TCRs, with dominant responses at 160-218 and 743-854.

The CDR3 runs to 13 residues. CDR1 and CDR2 from the germline V gene are SGHTA and FQGNSA. The trim removed 5 bases at V and 8 bases at J, leaving 7 bases unmatched. Concerning this clone itself: Its target is unknown.

The repertoire was sequenced with immunoSEQ multiplex PCR; TCRdb's copy has only in-frame clones and lacks some. The sample records fewer than 150,000 clones, over 85% being singletons. Sequenced here: peripheral blood, sampled 28 days after the second AZD1222 dose. This chain uses TRBV7-2 with TRBJ1-2; 8 nucleotides agree with TRBD1. The clonotype comes from an adult who received the AZD1222 COVID-19 vaccine. The CDR3 region is CASSPRGRGGYTF. CDR3 DNA: TGTGCCAGCAGCCCCAGGGGGCGCGGGGGCTACACCTTC. The complete variable domain, with remaining parts taken from reference TRBV7-2 and TRBJ1-2, reads GAGVSQSPSNKVTEKGKDVELRCDPISGHTALYWYRQSLGQGLEFLIYFQGNSAPDKSGLPSDRFSAERTGGSVSTLTIQRTQQEDSAVYLCASSPRGRGGYTFGSGTRLTVV.